The text below deals with one T cell receptor beta chain. The sample belongs to a study of T-cell memory formation after mild COVID-19. Germline CDR1 SGHRS, CDR2 YFSETQ. Unmatched junction bases numbered 7, after V lost 4 bases and J lost 3 bases. This CDR3 region has 15 residues. Sample barcodes and UMIs were carried by the TCR alpha and TCR beta cDNA libraries that 5'RACE generated with constant-segment primers. TCRdb recomputed calls from the 5' RACE reads with MiXCR, one row per CDR3 protein. The table has 400,000 to 500,000 distinct CDR3 sequences, 20% to 25% seen once; the top ten hold about 10%.

The receptor was isolated from an adult woman who had mild COVID-19 (a few samples of this study predate the infection). Cell type and time point are not known. The gene calls are TRBV5-1 and TRBJ2-7; 10 bases line up with TRBD2. Sample: PBMCs or a T cell subset sorted from them (not recorded which). The CDR3 region is CASSPEGLAYYEQYF. In nucleotides, the CDR3 is TGCGCCAGCAGCCCGGAGGGACTAGCGTACTACGAGCAGTACTTC.